The rows below give T cell receptor beta chains drawn from one sample of a study of blood T cell repertoires in COVID-19. Using immunoSEQ multiplex PCR, the repertoire was profiled, and TCRdb retains in-frame clones only, with some absent. The data contain some 41,000 clones, over 90% of them singletons. The material sequenced was peripheral blood. The receptors derive from a human donor in a cohort sampled during active COVID-19. Each CDR3 is given with its conserved first and last residue. A D gene is named only where the DNA matches it firmly. Not every row has a clone size; where given, it reads once, few, many or a size class.

v_call	clone_size	d_call	j_call	cdr3_aa	cdr3_nt
TRBV25-1	-	TRBD1	TRBJ1-4	CASSEGTGYGSNEKLFF	TGTGCCAGCAGTGAAGGGACAGGGTACGGATCTAATGAAAAACTGTTTTTT
TRBV19	-	-	TRBJ1-3	CASSSGQSGNTIYF	TGTGCCAGTAGTAGTGGACAGTCCGGAAACACCATATATTTT
TRBV18	-	-	TRBJ1-4	CASSPRFQGINEKLFF	TGTGCCAGCTCACCAAGGTTCCAGGGGATTAATGAAAAACTGTTTTTT
TRBV13	-	TRBD1	TRBJ1-6	CASRTGTGVSPLHF	TGTGCCAGCAGGACCGGGACAGGGGTCTCACCCCTCCACTTT
TRBV6-1	once	TRBD1	TRBJ1-2	CASSETGDYGYTF	TGTGCCAGCAGTGAAACAGGGGACTATGGCTACACCTTC
TRBV4-2	few	-	TRBJ1-2	CASSPQGSEGYTF	TGTGCCAGCAGCCCACAGGGTTCGGAGGGCTACACCTTC
TRBV5-1	once	TRBD1	TRBJ1-1	CASSFGRDSEAFF	TGCGCCAGCAGCTTCGGTCGGGACAGTGAAGCTTTCTTT
TRBV30	few	-	TRBJ1-1	CAWSVTGGTEAFF	TGTGCCTGGAGTGTAACGGGAGGCACTGAAGCTTTCTTT
TRBV4-2	once	-	TRBJ2-7	CASSQEGRGKIYEQYF	TGTGCCAGCAGCCAAGAAGGTCGGGGGAAGATCTACGAGCAGTACTTC
TRBV4-1	once	TRBD1	TRBJ2-7	CASSQPGQVLYEQYF	TGCGCCAGCAGCCAACCCGGACAGGTACTCTACGAGCAGTACTTC
TRBV27	-	TRBD1	TRBJ2-7	CASSFGTGTYEQYF	TGTGCCAGCAGTTTTGGGACAGGAACCTACGAGCAGTACTTC
TRBV28	-	-	TRBJ1-1	CASSFYGEITEAFF	TGTGCCAGCAGTTTTTATGGGGAGATCACTGAAGCTTTCTTT
TRBV3-1/TRBV3-2	-	TRBD1	TRBJ1-4	CASSHQGQGDWLLFF	TGTGCCAGCAGCCATCAGGGACAGGGGGATTGGTTACTGTTTTTT
TRBV28	-	-	TRBJ1-2	CASSPFPRGKTNYGYTF	TGTGCCAGCAGCCCCTTCCCAAGGGGAAAGACTAACTATGGCTACACCTTC
TRBV4-3	-	TRBD1	TRBJ2-1	CASSPEVGGTYNEQFF	TGCGCCAGCAGCCCCGAGGTAGGGGGCACCTACAATGAGCAGTTCTTC
TRBV11-2	-	-	TRBJ1-1	CASSLDPEGVKAFF	TGTGCCAGCAGCTTAGATCCGGAGGGAGTGAAAGCTTTCTTT
TRBV5-1	-	TRBD2	TRBJ2-1	CASSLTGLAGKVNEQFF	TGCGCCAGCAGCCTCACGGGACTAGCGGGAAAGGTTAATGAGCAGTTCTTC